This record looks at one TCR beta chain sequence and its context. Using immunoSEQ multiplex PCR, the repertoire was profiled, and TCRdb retains in-frame clones only, with some absent. This sample has some 170,000 clones, with 87% found just once. CDR3 length equals 16 residues. The J segment lost 2 bases and the V segment lost 0 bases, leaving 1 base of the junction unmatched. Germline V gives CDR1 SGHTS, CDR2 YDEGEE. The data were obtained in a study of blood T cell repertoires in COVID-19. The rearrangement joins TRBV5-8 to TRBJ2-1, with 11 bases that match TRBD2. This clonotype was sampled from a woman aged 45-65 years with acute or convalescent COVID-19. Sequencing was carried out using peripheral blood. The CDR3: CASSLGLAGPYNEQFF. CDR3 DNA sequence: TGTGCCAGCAGCTTGGGACTAGCGGGACCCTACAATGAGCAGTTCTTC.